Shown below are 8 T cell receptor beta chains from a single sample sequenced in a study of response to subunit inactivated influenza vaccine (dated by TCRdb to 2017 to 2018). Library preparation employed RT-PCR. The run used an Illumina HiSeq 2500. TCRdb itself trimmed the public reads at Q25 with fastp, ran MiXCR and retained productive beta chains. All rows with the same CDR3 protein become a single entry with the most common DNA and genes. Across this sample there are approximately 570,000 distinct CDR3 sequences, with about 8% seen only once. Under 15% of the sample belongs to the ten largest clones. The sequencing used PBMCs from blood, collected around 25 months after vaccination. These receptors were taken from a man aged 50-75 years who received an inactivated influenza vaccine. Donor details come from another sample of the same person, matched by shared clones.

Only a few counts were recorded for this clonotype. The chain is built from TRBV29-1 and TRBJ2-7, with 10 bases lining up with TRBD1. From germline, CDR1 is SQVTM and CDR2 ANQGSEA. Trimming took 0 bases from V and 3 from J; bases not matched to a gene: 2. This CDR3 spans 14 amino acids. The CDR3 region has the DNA TGCAGCGTTGAAGAGCGGGACAGGGGCTACGAGCAGTACTTC. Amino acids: CSVEERDRGYEQYF.

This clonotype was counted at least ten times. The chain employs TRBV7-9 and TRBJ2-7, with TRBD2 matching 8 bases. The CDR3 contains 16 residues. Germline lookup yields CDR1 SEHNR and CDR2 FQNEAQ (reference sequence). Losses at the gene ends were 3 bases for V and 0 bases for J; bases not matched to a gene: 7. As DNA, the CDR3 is TGTGCCAGCAGCTTGAATAGCGGGGAGAGCTCCTACGAGCAGTACTTC. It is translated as CASSLNSGESSYEQYF.

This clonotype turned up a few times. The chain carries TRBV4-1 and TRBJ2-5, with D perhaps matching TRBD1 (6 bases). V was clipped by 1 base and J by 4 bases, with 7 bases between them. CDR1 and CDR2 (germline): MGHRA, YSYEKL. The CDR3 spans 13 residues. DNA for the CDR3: TGCGCCAGCAGCCAAGGGGGGCCAGAGACCCAGTACTTC. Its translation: CASSQGGPETQYF.

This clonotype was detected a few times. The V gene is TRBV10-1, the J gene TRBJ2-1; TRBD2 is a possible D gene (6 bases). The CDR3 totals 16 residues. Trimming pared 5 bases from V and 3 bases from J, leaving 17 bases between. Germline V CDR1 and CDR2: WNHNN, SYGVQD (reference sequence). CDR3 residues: CASSYTGTGDYNEQFF. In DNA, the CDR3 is TGCGCCAGCAGTTATACCGGGACGGGAGACTACAATGAGCAGTTCTTC.

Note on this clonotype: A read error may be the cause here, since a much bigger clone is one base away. CDR3 region: CSARAAQRNEQFF. The CDR3 region has the DNA TGCAGTGCTAGAGCGGCACAACGCAATGAGCAGTTCTTC. This sequence joins TRBV20-1 and TRBJ2-1; D unclear. Germline V gives CDR1 DFQATT, CDR2 SNEGSKA (reference sequence). V lost 1 base and J lost 6, with 10 bases in between. The CDR3 is 13 residues long.

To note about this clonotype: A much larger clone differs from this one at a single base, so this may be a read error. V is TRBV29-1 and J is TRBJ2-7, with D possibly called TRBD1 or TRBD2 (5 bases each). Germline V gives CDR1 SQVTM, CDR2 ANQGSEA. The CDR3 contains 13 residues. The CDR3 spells CSVGGSVPYKQYF. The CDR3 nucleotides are TGCAGCGTTGGGGGGAGCGTACCCTACAAGCAGTACTTC.

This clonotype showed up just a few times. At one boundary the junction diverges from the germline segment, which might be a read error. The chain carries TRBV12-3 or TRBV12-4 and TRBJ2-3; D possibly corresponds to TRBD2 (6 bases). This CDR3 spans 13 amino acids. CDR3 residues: CASTLPPTGAWYF. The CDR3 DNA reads TGTGCCAGCACTTTACCCCCAACGGGAGCTTGGTATTTT.

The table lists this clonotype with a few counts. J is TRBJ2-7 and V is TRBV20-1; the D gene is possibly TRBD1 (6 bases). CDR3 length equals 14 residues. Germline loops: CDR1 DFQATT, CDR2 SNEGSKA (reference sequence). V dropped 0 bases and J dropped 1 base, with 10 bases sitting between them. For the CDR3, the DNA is TGCAGTGCTAGAGAACAGGGCAGGTCCTACGAGCAGTACTTC. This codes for CSAREQGRSYEQYF.